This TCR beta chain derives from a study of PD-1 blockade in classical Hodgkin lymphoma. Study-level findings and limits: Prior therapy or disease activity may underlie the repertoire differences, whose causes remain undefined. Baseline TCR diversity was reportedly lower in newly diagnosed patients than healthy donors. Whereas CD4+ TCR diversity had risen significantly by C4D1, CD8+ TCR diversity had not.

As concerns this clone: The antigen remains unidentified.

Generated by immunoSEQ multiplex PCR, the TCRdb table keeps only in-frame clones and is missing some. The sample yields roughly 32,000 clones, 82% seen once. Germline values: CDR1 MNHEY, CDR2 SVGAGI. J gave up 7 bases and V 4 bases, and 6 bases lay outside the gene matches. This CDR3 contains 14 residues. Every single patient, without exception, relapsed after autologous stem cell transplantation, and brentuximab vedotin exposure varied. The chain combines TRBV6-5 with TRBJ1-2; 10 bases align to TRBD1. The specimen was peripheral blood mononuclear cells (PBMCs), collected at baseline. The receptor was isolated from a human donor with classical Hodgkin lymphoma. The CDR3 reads CASSSGTGALGYTF. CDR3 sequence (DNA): TGTGCCAGCAGTTCCGGGACAGGGGCACTTGGCTACACCTTC.